The entry below describes one T cell receptor beta chain. CDR3 length: 13 amino acids. Looked up from germline, CDR1 is MNHNY and CDR2 is SVGAGI (reference sequence). Trimming shortened V by 6 bases and J by 1 base, and 9 bases separated the two germline ends. This specimen comes from a study of Ad26.COV2.S vaccination and SARS-CoV-2 variants. Treatment described: roughly 20 received Ad26.COV2.S at low or high dose, single or two shots; five or six received placebo; per-sample allocation not given. Following the first vaccine or placebo injection, samples were taken on day 63. Here immunoSEQ multiplex PCR was the method, and the copy in TCRdb shows in-frame clones only, minus some. The sample shows about 680,000 clones, more than 80% of them seen only once.

The receptor was derived from a person between 18 and 60 years old who received the Ad26.COV2.S COVID-19 vaccine or a placebo. Source: peripheral blood, taken in a trial of Ad26.COV2.S vaccine versus placebo. The chain has TRBV6-6 and TRBJ2-5, with D unclear. CDR3 sequence (DNA): TGTGCCAGCAGCCCTCGGGTCCAAGAGACCCAGTACTTC. This gives the protein CASSPRVQETQYF.